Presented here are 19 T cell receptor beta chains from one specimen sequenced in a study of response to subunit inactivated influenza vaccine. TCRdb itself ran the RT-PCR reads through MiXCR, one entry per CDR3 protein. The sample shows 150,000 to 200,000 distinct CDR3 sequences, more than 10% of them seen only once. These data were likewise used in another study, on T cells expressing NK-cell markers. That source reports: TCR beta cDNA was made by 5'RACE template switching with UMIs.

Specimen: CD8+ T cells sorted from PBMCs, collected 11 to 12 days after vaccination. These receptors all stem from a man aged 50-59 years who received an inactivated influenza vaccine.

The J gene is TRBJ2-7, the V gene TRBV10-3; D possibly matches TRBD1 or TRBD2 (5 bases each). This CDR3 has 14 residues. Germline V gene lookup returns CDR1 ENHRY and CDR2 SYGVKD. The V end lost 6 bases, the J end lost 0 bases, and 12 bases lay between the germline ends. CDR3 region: CAIRDTEGSYEQYF. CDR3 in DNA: TGTGCCATCAGGGACACCGAGGGCTCCTACGAGCAGTACTTC.

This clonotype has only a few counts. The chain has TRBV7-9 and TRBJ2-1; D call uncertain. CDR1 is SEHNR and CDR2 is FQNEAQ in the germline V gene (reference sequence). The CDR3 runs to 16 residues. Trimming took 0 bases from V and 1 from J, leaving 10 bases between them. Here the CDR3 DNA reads TGTGCCAGCAGCTTAGCGGGGATTCTTTCCTACAATGAGCAGTTCTTC. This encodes CASSLAGILSYNEQFF.

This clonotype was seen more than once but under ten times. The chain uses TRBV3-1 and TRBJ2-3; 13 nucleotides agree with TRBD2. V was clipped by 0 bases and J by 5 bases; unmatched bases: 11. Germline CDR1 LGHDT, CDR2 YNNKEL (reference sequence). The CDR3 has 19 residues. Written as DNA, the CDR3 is TGTGCCAGCAGCCAAGATTCGGTGGGACTAGCGGGACTGGTAGATACGCAGTATTTT. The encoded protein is CASSQDSVGLAGLVDTQYF.

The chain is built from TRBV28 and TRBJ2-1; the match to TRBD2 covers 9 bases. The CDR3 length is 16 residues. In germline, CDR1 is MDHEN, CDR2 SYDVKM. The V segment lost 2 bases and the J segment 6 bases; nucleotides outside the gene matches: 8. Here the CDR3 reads CASSLEAGGSGNEQFF. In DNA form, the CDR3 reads TGTGCCAGCAGTTTAGAGGCGGGGGGGTCCGGCAATGAGCAGTTCTTC.

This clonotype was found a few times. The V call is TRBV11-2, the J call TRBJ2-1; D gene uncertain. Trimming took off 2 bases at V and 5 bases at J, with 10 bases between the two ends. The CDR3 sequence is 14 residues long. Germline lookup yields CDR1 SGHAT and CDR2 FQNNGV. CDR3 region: CASSLSGRDNEQFF. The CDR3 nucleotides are TGTGCCAGCAGCTTAAGTGGACGAGACAATGAGCAGTTCTTC.

CDR3 in amino acids: CASSLFQGSYEQYF. The CDR3 DNA reads as TGTGCCAGCAGCTTATTTCAGGGGTCCTACGAGCAGTACTTC. V is TRBV11-1 and J is TRBJ2-7, with D possibly TRBD1 on 6 matching bases. Germline lookup yields CDR1 SGHAT and CDR2 FQDESV (reference sequence). The V gene lost 2 bases and the J gene lost 1 base, with 9 bases spanning the gap. The CDR3 runs 14 residues.

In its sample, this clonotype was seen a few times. The DNA for the CDR3 is TGTGCCAGCAGTATGACTAGCGGGGGGCCCCTGTCCCTTCAGTACTTC. Amino acids: CASSMTSGGPLSLQYF. The gene calls are TRBV7-9 and TRBJ2-4; 13 nucleotides line up with TRBD2. Looked up from germline, CDR1 is SEHNR and CDR2 is FQNEAQ (reference sequence). The junction had 13 bases not matched to a gene; V was cut back by 6 bases and J by 11 bases. The CDR3 contains 16 residues.

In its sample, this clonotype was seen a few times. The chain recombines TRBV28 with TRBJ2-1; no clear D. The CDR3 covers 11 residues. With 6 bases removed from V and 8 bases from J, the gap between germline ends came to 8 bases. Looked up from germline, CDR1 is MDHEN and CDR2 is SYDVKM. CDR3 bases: TGTGCCAGCAGCACGTATGATGAGCAGTTCTTC. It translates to CASSTYDEQFF.

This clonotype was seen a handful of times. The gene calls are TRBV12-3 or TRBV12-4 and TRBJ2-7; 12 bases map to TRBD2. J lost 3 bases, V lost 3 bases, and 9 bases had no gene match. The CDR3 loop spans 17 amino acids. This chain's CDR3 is CASSFGLAGGPLYEQYF. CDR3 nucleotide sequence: TGTGCCAGCAGTTTCGGGCTAGCGGGGGGGCCACTCTACGAGCAGTACTTC.

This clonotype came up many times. This CDR3 reads CASSSSRSVYNEQFF. The CDR3 DNA reads TGCGCCAGCAGCTCCTCCCGGAGTGTTTACAATGAGCAGTTCTTC. This rearrangement joins TRBV5-1 to TRBJ2-1; D is unclear. Trimming stripped 3 bases from V and 4 bases from J, with 14 bases between. Germline assignment: CDR1 SGHRS and CDR2 YFSETQ. CDR3 length: 15 residues.

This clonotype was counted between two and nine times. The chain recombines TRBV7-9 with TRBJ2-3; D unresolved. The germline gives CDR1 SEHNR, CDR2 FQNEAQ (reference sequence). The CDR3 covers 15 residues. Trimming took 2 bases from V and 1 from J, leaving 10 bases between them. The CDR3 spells CASSLSHQRTDTQYF. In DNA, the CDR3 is TGTGCCAGCAGCTTATCCCATCAACGCACAGATACGCAGTATTTT.

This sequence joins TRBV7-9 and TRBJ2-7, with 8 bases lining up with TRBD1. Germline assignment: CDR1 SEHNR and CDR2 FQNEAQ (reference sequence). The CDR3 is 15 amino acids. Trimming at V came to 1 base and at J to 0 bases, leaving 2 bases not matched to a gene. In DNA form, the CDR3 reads TGTGCCAGCAGCTTAGGGGACAGGAGCTCCTACGAGCAGTACTTC. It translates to CASSLGDRSSYEQYF.

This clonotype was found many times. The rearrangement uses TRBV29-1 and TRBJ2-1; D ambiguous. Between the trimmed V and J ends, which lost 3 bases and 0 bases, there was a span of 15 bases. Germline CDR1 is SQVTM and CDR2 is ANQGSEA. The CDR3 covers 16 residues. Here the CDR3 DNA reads TGCAGCGTTGATAGTCTGAGCATGAGCTCCTACAATGAGCAGTTCTTC. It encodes CSVDSLSMSSYNEQFF.

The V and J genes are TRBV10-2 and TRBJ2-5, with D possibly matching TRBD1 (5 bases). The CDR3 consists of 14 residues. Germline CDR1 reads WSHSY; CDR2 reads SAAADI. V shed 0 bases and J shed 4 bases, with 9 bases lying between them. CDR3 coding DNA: TGCGCCAGCAGTGAGTCCAGGGCCCTAGAGACCCAGTACTTC. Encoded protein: CASSESRALETQYF.

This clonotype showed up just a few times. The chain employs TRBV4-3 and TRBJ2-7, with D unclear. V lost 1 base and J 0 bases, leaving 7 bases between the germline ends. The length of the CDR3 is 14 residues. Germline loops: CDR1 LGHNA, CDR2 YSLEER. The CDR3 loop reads CASSQASGSYEQYF. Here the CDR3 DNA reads TGCGCCAGCAGCCAAGCTAGTGGCTCCTACGAGCAGTACTTC.

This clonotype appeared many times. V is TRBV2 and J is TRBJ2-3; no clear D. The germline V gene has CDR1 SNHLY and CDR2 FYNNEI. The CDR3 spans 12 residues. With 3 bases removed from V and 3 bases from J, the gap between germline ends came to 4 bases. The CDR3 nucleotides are TGTGCCAGCAGTGAGGGGACAGATACGCAGTATTTT. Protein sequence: CASSEGTDTQYF.

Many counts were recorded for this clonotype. The chain's CDR3 is CASTSTSGIYNEQFF. The CDR3 DNA is TGTGCCAGCACCTCGACTAGCGGGATCTACAATGAGCAGTTCTTC. The chain combines TRBV6-1 with TRBJ2-1; 11 positions agree with TRBD2. From germline, CDR1 is MNHNS and CDR2 SASEGT. This CDR3 has 15 amino acids. V lost 7 bases and J lost 3; bases outside the gene matches: 5.

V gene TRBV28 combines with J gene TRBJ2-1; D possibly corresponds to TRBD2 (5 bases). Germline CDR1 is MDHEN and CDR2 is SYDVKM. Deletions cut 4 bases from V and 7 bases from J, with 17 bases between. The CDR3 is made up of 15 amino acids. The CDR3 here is CASSSPGSWKNEQFF. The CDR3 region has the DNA TGTGCCAGCAGTTCCCCTGGGAGTTGGAAGAATGAGCAGTTCTTC.

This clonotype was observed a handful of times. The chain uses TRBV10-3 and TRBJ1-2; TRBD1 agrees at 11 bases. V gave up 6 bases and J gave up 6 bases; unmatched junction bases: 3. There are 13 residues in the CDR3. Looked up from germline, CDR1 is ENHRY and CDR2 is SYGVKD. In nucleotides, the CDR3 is TGTGCCATCAGGGACAGGGGGCTCGATGGCTACACCTTC. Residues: CAIRDRGLDGYTF.